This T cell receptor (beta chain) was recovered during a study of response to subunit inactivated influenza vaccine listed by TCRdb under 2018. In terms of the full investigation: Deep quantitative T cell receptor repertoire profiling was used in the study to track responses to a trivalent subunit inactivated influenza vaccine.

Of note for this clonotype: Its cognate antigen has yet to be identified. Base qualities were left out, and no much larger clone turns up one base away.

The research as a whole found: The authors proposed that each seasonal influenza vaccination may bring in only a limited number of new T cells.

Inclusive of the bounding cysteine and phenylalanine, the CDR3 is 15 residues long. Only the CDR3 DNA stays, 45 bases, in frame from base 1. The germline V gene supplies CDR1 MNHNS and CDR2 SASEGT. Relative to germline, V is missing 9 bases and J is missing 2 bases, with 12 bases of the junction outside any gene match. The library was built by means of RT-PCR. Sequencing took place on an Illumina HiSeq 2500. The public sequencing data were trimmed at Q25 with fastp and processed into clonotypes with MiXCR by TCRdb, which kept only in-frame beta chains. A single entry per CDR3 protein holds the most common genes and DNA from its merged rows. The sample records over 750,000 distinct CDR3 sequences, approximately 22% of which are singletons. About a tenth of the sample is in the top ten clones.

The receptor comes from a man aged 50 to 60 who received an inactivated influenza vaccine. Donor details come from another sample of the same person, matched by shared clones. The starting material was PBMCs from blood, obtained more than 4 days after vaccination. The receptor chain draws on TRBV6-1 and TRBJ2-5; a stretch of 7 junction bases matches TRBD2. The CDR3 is CASRTGFSGQETQYF. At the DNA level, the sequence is TGTGCCAGTCGGACGGGGTTTAGCGGGCAAGAGACCCAGTACTTC.